This TCR beta chain was sequenced in a study of control samples from healthy donors and cancer patients. The ends were cut back, 6 bases at V and 0 bases at J, with 12 bases in the middle. The CDR3 length is 15 residues. Germline-derived CDR1 and CDR2 are KGHDR and SFDVKD. The table came from immunoSEQ multiplex PCR; TCRdb's copy has only in-frame clones and leaves some out. Of some 140,000 clones in the sample, over 90% were seen once. The TCR sequence derives from a man aged 55 to 70 with colorectal cancer. J is TRBJ2-3 and V is TRBV24-1, with D tentatively TRBD2 (6 bases). Specimen: PBMCs. CDR3 loop: CATSPSAPSTDTQYF. The CDR3 DNA sequence: TGTGCCACCAGTCCTAGCGCGCCTAGCACAGATACGCAGTATTTT.